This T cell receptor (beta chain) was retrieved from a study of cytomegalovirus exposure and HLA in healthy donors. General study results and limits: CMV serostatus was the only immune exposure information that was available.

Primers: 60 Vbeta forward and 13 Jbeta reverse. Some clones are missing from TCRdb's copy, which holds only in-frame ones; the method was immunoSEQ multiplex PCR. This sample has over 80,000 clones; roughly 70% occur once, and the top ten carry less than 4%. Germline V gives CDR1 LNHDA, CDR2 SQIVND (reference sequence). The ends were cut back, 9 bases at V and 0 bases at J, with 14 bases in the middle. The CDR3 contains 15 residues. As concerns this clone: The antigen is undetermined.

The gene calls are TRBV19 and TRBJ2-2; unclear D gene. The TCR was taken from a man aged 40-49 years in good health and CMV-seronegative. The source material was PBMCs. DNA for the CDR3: TGTGCCAGCACACCCAGGTATTCGAACACCGGGGAGCTGTTTTTT. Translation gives CASTPRYSNTGELFF.